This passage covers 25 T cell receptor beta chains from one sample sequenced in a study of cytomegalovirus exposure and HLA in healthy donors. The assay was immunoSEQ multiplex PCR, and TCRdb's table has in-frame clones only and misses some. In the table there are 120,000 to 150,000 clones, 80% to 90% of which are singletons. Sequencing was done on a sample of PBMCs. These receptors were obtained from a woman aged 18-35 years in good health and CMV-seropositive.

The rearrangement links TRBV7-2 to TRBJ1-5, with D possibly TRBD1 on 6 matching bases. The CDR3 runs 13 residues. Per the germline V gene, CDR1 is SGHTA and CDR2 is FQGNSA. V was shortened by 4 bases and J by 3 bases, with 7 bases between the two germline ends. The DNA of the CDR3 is TGTGCCAGCAGCTGGACAGTCAATCAGCCCCAGCATTTT. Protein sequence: CASSWTVNQPQHF.

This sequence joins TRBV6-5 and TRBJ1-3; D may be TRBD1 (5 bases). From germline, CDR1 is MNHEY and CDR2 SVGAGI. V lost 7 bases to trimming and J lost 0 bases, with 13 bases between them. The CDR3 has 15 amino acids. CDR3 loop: CASKRQPHSGNTIYF. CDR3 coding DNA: TGTGCCAGCAAACGACAGCCACACTCTGGAAACACCATATATTTT.

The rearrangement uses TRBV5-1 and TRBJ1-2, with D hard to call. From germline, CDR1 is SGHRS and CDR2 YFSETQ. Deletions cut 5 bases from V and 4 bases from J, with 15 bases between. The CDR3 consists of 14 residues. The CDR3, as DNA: TGCGCCAGCAGTTCGCGACGGGAACTCTATGGCTACACCTTC. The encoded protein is CASSSRRELYGYTF.

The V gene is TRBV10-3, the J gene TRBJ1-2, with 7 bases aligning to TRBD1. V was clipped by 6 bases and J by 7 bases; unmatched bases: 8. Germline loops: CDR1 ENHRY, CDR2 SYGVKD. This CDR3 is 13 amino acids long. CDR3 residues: CAIRLDRDVGYTF. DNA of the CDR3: TGTGCCATCAGACTAGACAGGGATGTTGGCTACACCTTC.

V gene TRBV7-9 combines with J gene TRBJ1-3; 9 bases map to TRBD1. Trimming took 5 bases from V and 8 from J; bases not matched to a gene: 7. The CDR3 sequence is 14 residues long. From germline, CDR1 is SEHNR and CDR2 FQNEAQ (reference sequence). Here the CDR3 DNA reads TGTGCCAGCAGCCCCGGGACAGGGAGGGACACCATATATTTT. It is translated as CASSPGTGRDTIYF.

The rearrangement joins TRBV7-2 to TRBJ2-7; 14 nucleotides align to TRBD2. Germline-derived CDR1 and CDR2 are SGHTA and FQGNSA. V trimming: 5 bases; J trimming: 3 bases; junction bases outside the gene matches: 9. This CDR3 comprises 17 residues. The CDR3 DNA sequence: TGTGCCAGCAGCCTTACCGGGACTAGCGGGAGACACTACGAGCAGTACTTC. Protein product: CASSLTGTSGRHYEQYF.

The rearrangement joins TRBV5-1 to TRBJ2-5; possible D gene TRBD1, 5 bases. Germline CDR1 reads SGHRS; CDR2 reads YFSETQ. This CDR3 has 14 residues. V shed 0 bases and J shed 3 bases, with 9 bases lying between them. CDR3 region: CASSLAREEETQYF. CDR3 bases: TGCGCCAGCAGCTTGGCCAGGGAAGAAGAGACCCAGTACTTC.

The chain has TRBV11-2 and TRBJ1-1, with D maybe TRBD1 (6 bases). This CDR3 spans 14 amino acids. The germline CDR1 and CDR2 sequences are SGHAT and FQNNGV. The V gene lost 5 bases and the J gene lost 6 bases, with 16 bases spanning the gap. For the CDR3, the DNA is TGTGCCAGCAGCCCAGGACAGTTTGGGGCTGAAGCTTTCTTT. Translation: CASSPGQFGAEAFF. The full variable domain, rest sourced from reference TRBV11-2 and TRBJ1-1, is EAGVAQSPRYKIIEKRQSVAFWCNPISGHATLYWYQQILGQGPKLLIQFQNNGVVDDSQLPKDRFSAERLKGVDSTLKIQPAKLEDSAVYLCASSPGQFGAEAFFGQGTRLTVV.

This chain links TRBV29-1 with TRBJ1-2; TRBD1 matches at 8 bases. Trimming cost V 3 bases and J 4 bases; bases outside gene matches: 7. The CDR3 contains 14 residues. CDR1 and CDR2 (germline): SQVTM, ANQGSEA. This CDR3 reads CSVDWPGGGYGYTF. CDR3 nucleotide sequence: TGCAGCGTTGACTGGCCAGGGGGCGGCTATGGCTACACCTTC.

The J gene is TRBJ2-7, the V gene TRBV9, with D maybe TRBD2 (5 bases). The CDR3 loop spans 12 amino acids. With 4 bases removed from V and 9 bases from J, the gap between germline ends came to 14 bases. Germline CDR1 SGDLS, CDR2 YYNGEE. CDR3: CASSPGGPPQYF. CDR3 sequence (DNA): TGTGCCAGCAGCCCCGGAGGACCTCCGCAGTACTTC. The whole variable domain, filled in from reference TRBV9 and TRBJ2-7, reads DSGVTQTPKHLITATGQRVTLRCSPRSGDLSVYWYQQSLDQGLQFLIQYYNGEERAKGNILERFSAQQFPDLHSELNLSSLELGDSALYFCASSPGGPPQYFGPGTRLTVT.

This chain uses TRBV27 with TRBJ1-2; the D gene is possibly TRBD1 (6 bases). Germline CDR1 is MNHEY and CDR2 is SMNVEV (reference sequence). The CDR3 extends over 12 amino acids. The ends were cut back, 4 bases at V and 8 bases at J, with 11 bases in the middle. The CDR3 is CASSSAGEGYTF. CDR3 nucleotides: TGTGCCAGCAGTTCGGCAGGGGAAGGCTACACCTTC.

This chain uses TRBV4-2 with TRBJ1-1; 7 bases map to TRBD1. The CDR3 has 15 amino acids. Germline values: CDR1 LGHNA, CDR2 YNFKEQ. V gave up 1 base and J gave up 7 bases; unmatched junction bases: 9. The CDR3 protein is CASSQVLNRGGEAFF. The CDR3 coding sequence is TGTGCCAGCAGCCAAGTTTTGAACAGGGGAGGTGAAGCTTTCTTT.

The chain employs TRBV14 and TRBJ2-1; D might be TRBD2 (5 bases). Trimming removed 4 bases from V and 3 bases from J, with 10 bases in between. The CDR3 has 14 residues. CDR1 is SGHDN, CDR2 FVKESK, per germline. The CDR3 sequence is CASSLRERYNEQFF. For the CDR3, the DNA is TGTGCCAGCAGCCTAAGGGAGCGCTACAATGAGCAGTTCTTC. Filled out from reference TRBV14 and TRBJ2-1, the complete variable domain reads EAGVTQFPSHSVIEKGQTVTLRCDPISGHDNLYWYRRVMGKEIKFLLHFVKESKQDESGMPNNRFLAERTGGTYSTLKVQPAELEDSGVYFCASSLRERYNEQFFGPGTRLTVL.

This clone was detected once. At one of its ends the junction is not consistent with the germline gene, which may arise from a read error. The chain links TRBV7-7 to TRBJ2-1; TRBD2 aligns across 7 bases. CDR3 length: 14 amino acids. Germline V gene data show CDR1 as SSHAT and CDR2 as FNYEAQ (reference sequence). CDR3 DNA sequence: TGTGCTAGCAGCATACTAAGCGGGATAGGTGAGCAGTTCTTC. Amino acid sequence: CASSILSGIGEQFF.

CDR3: CASSDTQNSSGANVLTF. The CDR3 DNA is TGTGCCAGCAGTGACACCCAAAACAGCTCTGGGGCCAACGTCCTGACTTTC. This chain links TRBV6-4 with TRBJ2-6; no definite D call. This CDR3 is built from 17 residues. With 2 bases removed from V and 0 bases from J, the gap between germline ends came to 11 bases. CDR1 MRHNA and CDR2 SNTAGT come from the germline V gene.

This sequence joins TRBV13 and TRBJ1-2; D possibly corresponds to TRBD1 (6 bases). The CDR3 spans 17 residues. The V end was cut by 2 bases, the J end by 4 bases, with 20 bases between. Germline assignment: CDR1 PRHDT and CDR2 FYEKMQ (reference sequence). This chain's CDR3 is CASSLRTNRQDSYGYTF. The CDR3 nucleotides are TGTGCCAGCAGCTTAAGGACAAATAGACAGGACAGCTATGGCTACACCTTC.

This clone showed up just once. The CDR3 sequence is CAWSPYGAQPQHF. CDR3 DNA: TGTGCCTGGAGCCCGTATGGGGCCCAGCCCCAGCATTTT. The chain couples TRBV30 to TRBJ1-5; D is possibly TRBD1 (5 bases). Per germline, CDR1 GTSNPN and CDR2 SVGIG (reference sequence). The length of the CDR3 is 13 residues. V was clipped by 3 bases and J by 7 bases, with 13 bases between them.

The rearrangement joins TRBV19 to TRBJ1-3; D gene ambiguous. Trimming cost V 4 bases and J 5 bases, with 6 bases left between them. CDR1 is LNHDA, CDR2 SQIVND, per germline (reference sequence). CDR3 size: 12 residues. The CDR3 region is CASSTVRNTIYF. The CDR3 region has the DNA TGTGCCAGTAGTACCGTTCGAAACACCATATATTTT.

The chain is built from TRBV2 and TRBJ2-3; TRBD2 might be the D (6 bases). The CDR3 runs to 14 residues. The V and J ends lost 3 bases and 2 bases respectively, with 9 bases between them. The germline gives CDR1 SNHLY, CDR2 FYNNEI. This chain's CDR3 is CASSDRGSTDTQYF. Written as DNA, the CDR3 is TGTGCCAGCAGTGACCGGGGGTCCACAGATACGCAGTATTTT.

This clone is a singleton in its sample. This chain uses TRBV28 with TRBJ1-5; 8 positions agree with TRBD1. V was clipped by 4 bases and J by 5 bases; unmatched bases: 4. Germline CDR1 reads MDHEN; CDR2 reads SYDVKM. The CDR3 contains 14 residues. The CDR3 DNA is TGTGCCAGCAGTTCCGGCAGGGGGCATCAGCCCCAGCATTTT. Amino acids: CASSSGRGHQPQHF. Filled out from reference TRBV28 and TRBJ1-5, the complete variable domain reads DVKVTQSSRYLVKRTGEKVFLECVQDMDHENMFWYRQDPGLGLRLIYFSYDVKMKEKGDIPEGYSVSREKKERFSLILESASTNQTSMYLCASSSGRGHQPQHFGDGTRLSIL.

This chain's CDR3 is CASSDSSENTGELFF. In DNA form, the CDR3 reads TGTGCCAGCAGTGACTCTAGCGAGAACACCGGGGAGCTGTTTTTT. This chain joins TRBV6-4 and TRBJ2-2; tentative D call: TRBD2 (5 bases). From germline, CDR1 is MRHNA and CDR2 SNTAGT. V lost 0 bases and J 1 base, leaving 6 bases between the germline ends. The CDR3 length is 15 residues.

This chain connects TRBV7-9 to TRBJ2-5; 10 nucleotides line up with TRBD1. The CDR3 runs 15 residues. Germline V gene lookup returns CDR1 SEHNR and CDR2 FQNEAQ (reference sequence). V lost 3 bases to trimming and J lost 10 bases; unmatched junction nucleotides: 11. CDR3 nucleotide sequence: TGTGCCAGCAGCTTGGAGACAGGGGGCCTGGGGAGCCAGTACTTC. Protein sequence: CASSLETGGLGSQYF. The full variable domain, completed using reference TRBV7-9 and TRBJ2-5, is DTGVSQNPRHKITKRGQNVTFRCDPISEHNRLYWYRQTLGQGPEFLTYFQNEAQLEKSRLLSDRFSAERPKGSFSTLEIQRTEQGDSAMYLCASSLETGGLGSQYFGPGTRLLVL.

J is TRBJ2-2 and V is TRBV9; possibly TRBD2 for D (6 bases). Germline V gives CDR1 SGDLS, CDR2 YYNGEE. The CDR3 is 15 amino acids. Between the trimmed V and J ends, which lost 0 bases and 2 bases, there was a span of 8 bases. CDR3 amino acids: CASSVADYNTGELFF. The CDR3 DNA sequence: TGTGCCAGCAGCGTAGCGGACTACAACACCGGGGAGCTGTTTTTT.

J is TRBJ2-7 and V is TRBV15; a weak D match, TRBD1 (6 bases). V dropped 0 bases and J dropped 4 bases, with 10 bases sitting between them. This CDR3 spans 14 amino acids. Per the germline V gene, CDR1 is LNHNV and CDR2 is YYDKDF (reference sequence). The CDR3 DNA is TGTGCCACCAGCAGAGATCTACAGGGATACGAGCAGTACTTC. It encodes CATSRDLQGYEQYF.

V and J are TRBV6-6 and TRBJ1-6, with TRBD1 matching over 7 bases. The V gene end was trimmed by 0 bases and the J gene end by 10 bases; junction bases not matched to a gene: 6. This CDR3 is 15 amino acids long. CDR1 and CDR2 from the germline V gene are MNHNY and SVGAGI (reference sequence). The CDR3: CASSYSDRVNSPLHF. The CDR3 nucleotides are TGTGCCAGCAGTTACTCAGACAGGGTAAACTCACCCCTCCACTTT.